This T cell receptor beta chain was documented in a study of CD8 T cells in ankylosing spondylitis. Overall study results and limits: One TCR beta motif, made up of roughly 8 highly homologous variants, appeared characteristic of ankylosing spondylitis blood. The study looked at matched synovial fluid samples from ankylosing spondylitis patients. Disease-linked clones were reported to be significantly enriched there. Some of the motif variants had earlier been found in reactive arthritis patients' fluid and blood.

In its sample, this clonotype was seen many times. Its antigen is as yet unknown. Quantitative 5'-RACE with molecular barcodes was used to make the TCR beta libraries. Each CDR3 protein is one row after TCRdb ran MiXCR on the 5' RACE reads. Altogether about 800,000 distinct CDR3 sequences are present, approximately 12% being singletons, with the ten largest covering just over 0.5%. The sample consisted of blood, either unsorted or a sorted T cell fraction (not recorded which). The TCR sequence derives from a male donor with ankylosing spondylitis.

The CDR3 DNA reads TGCGCCAGCGGAAATTCCTACGAGCAGTACTTC. Its protein product is CASGNSYEQYF. This sequence joins TRBV5-1 and TRBJ2-7; D remains ambiguous. V lost 7 bases and J lost 1, with 6 bases in between. This CDR3 spans 11 amino acids. Germline CDR1 reads SGHRS; CDR2 reads YFSETQ.